This T cell receptor beta chain came from a study of post-analysis software for immune sequencing data. Study overall: The patients showed relapsing-remitting, secondary progressive and progressive-relapsing multiple sclerosis courses. Study-level results: Patients had higher frequencies than controls of a few TRBV segments, including TRBV5-6, TRBV5-1 and TRBV20-1. Batch-mates among the samples co-clustered strongly by F measure.

On this clonotype: Its antigen is not known.

CDR3 length: 16 residues. V was pared by 3 bases and J by 2 bases, with 3 bases of the junction left unmatched. Germline CDR1 and CDR2: MDHEN and SYDVKM. Carried by the TCR beta cDNA libraries were unique molecular identifiers. The yield from roughly 1 to 10 million T cells was 500,000 or so cDNA molecules in total. A single record per CDR3 protein comes from TCRdb applying MiXCR to the PCR reads. Here the sample spans roughly 800,000 distinct CDR3 sequences, more than 45% being singletons. The chain employs TRBV28 and TRBJ2-7, with 14 bases identical to TRBD2. The specimen sequenced was blood. This receptor was identified in a girl under 18 with multiple sclerosis. The CDR3 loop reads CASSFGLAGGPYEQYF. CDR3 bases: TGTGCCAGCAGTTTTGGACTAGCGGGAGGACCCTACGAGCAGTACTTC.